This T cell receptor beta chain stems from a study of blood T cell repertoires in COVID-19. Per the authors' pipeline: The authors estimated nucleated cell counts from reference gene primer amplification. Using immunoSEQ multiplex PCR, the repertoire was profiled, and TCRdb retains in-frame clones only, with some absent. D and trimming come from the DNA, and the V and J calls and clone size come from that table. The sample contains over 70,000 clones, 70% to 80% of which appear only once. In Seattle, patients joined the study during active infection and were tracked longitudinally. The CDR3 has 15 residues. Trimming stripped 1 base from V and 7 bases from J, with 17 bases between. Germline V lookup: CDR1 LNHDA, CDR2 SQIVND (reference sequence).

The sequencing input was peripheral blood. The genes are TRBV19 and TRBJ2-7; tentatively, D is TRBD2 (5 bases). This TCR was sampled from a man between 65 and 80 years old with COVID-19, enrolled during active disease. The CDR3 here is CASSIGGQTMSEQYF. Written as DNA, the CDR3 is TGTGCCAGTAGTATAGGAGGGCAGACCATGAGTGAGCAGTACTTC.